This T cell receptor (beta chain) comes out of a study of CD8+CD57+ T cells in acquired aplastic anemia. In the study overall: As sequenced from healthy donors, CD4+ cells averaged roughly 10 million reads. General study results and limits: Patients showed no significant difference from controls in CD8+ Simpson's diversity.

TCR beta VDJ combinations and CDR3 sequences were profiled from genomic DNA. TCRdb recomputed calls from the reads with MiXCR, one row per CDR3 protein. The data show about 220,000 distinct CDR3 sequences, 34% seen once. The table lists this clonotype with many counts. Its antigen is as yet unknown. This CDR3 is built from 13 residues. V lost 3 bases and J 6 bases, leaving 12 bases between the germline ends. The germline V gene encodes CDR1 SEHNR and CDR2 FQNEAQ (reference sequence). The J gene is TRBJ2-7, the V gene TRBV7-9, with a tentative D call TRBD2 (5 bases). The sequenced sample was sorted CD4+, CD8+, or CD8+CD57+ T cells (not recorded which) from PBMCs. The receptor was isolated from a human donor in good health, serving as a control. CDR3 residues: CASSFGRGGEQYF. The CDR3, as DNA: TGTGCCAGCAGCTTTGGGCGTGGAGGCGAGCAGTACTTC.